The rows below give T cell receptor beta chains drawn from one sample of a study of post-analysis software for immune sequencing data. TCRdb processed the PCR reads anew with MiXCR; each CDR3 protein has one entry. The sample records about 820,000 distinct CDR3 sequences, around 50% being singletons. Sample: blood. The receptors originated from a girl aged 5-17 years with multiple sclerosis. The CDR3 runs from the conserved cysteine through the conserved F or W. A D gene is named only where the DNA matches it firmly. For some rows the clone size is stated as once, few or many, or as a class when expanded; others skip it.

cdr3_aa cdr3_nt clone_size d_call j_call v_call
CSASPPNGFDEQYF TGCAGTGCTAGTCCACCCAACGGCTTCGACGAGCAGTACTTC NA NA TRBJ2-7 TRBV20-1
CASSIGGGTDTQYF TGTGCCAGTAGTATCGGCGGGGGAACAGATACGCAGTATTTT NA TRBD2 TRBJ2-3 TRBV19
CATSKQGSDIQYF TGTGCCACCAGTAAACAGGGTTCGGACATTCAGTACTTC NA NA TRBJ2-4 TRBV24-1
CSARETGQGNTEAFF TGCAGCGCTAGAGAAACAGGACAGGGCAACACTGAAGCTTTCTTT NA TRBD1 TRBJ1-1 TRBV20-1
CSARAAGGRTDTQYF TGCAGTGCTAGAGCCGCCGGGGGACGAACAGATACGCAGTATTTT few NA TRBJ2-3 TRBV20-1
CAIREDGTGGTEAFF TGTGCCATCAGAGAGGATGGGACAGGTGGAACTGAAGCTTTCTTT NA TRBD1 TRBJ1-1 TRBV10-3
CASSASSGQGFF TGCGCCAGCAGCGCGAGTAGCGGTCAAGGGTTCTTC few NA TRBJ2-5 TRBV5-1
CASSYGWATDTQYF TGTGCCAGCAGTTACGGGTGGGCAACAGATACGCAGTATTTT NA NA TRBJ2-3 TRBV6-5
CSARRGHLALEGEQYF TGCAGTGCTAGGAGGGGGCACCTTGCTCTCGAAGGAGAGCAGTACTTC NA TRBD1 TRBJ2-7 TRBV20-1
CASSYSLPGLAGLAYEQYF TGTGCCAGCAGTTACTCACTACCCGGACTAGCGGGGTTAGCCTACGAGCAGTACTTC few TRBD2 TRBJ2-7 TRBV6-5
CASSFGTEAYEQYF TGTGCCAGCAGTTTTGGGACAGAAGCCTACGAGCAGTACTTC few TRBD1 TRBJ2-7 TRBV27
CASSPTPAYNEQFF TGTGCCAGCAGCCCAACCCCCGCCTACAATGAGCAGTTCTTC NA NA TRBJ2-1 TRBV11-3
CASSQDSGQGANEQFF TGCGCCAGCAGCCAAGATTCGGGGCAGGGGGCGAATGAGCAGTTCTTC NA TRBD1 TRBJ2-1 TRBV4-1
CAISGGGSGYTF TGTGCCATCAGTGGGGGAGGGTCCGGCTACACCTTC NA NA TRBJ1-2 TRBV10-3
CASRIDRGAEQYF TGCGCCAGCAGAATAGACAGGGGGGCCGAGCAGTACTTC NA TRBD1 TRBJ2-7 TRBV5-1
CASSSRGTRSQPQHF TGTGCCAGCAGCTCCCGGGGCACCAGGAGTCAGCCCCAGCATTTT NA NA TRBJ1-5 TRBV28
CASSYSRGRNNEQFF TGTGCCAGCAGTTACTCGAGGGGCAGGAACAATGAGCAGTTCTTC NA NA TRBJ2-1 TRBV6-6
CASSVGWGETQYF TGTGCCAGCAGCGTAGGATGGGGAGAGACCCAGTACTTC few NA TRBJ2-5 TRBV9
CSVVGPEGRYEQYF TGCAGCGTGGTGGGGCCAGAAGGTCGCTACGAGCAGTACTTC few NA TRBJ2-7 TRBV29-1
CASSLSGQGNTEAFF TGTGCCAGCAGCTTAAGTGGGCAGGGGAACACTGAAGCTTTCTTT NA NA TRBJ1-1 TRBV7-9
CASSYYDRGEQYF TGTGCCAGCAGTTACTACGACAGGGGCGAGCAGTATTTT few TRBD1 TRBJ2-3 TRBV6-5
CASSLDSAQYF TGCGCCAGCAGCTTGGACAGCGCGCAGTATTTT NA NA TRBJ2-3 TRBV5-1
CASSGASGGYNEQFF TGTGCCAGCAGCGGCGCTAGCGGAGGATACAATGAGCAGTTCTTC NA TRBD2 TRBJ2-1 TRBV5-6
CSARELEGWGEAFF TGCAGTGCTAGAGAATTGGAGGGATGGGGTGAAGCTTTCTTT NA NA TRBJ1-1 TRBV20-1
CASSLDPYKGQRSNNEQFF TGTGCCAGCAGCTTAGATCCTTACAAGGGACAGCGTTCCAACAATGAGCAGTTCTTC NA TRBD1 TRBJ2-1 TRBV7-7
CATELAGTPPYEQYF TGTGCCACCGAACTTGCCGGGACACCGCCCTACGAGCAGTACTTC NA NA TRBJ2-7 TRBV15
CASSRMNTEAFF TGTGCCAGCAGTCGGATGAACACTGAAGCTTTCTTT NA NA TRBJ1-1 TRBV12-3/TRBV12-4
CASSYRQGAASYEQYF TGTGCCAGCAGCTATCGACAGGGGGCGGCCTCCTACGAGCAGTACTTC NA TRBD1 TRBJ2-7 TRBV3-1
CASNPGPVTEPQHF TGTGCCAGCAACCCTGGACCAGTTACGGAGCCCCAGCATTTT NA NA TRBJ1-5 TRBV6-1
CSARVSRRVRTLGANYGYTF TGCAGTGCTAGAGTTTCGCGGAGGGTCAGGACCCTTGGAGCTAACTATGGCTACACCTTC NA NA TRBJ1-2 TRBV20-1
CASSQGPSGQYEQYF TGTGCCAGCAGCCAAGGGCCATCGGGACAGTACGAGCAGTACTTC NA TRBD1 TRBJ2-7 TRBV3-1
CSATLAGVVNIQYF TGCAGTGCCACACTAGCGGGAGTTGTTAACATTCAGTACTTC NA TRBD2 TRBJ2-4 TRBV20-1